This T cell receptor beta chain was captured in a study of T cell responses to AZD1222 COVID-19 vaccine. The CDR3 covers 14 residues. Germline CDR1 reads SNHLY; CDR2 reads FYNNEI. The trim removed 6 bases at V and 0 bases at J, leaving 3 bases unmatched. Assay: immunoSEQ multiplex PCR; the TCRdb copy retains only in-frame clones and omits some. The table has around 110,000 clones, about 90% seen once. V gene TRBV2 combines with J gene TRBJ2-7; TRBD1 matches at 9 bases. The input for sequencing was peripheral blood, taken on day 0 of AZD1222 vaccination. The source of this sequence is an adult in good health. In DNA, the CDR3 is TGTGCCAGCAGAGACAGGGGGGTCTCCTACGAGCAGTACTTC. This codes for CASRDRGVSYEQYF.